This is a list of T cell receptor beta chains from one sample in a study of blood T cells in healthy people across ages. TCRdb reprocessed the 5' RACE reads via MiXCR and lists one record per CDR3 protein. Seen here are some 1.5 million distinct CDR3 sequences, 28% observed once, and the top ten hold roughly 8.2%. Sequenced material: blood. These receptors originate from a woman between 25 and 40 years old in good health. CDR3s include the opening cysteine and the closing phenylalanine or tryptophan. A D gene is named only where the DNA matches it firmly. Size values are once, few and many counts, or a class for expanded clones, and some rows have none.

v_gene: TRBV9; j_gene: TRBJ2-2; d_gene: -; abundance: -; CDR3nt: TGTGCCAGCAGGGGCAGGGAGCAGAACACCGGGGAGCTGTTTTTT; CDR3aa: CASRGREQNTGELFF
v_gene: TRBV20-1; j_gene: TRBJ2-7; d_gene: -; abundance: -; CDR3nt: TGCAGTGCTAGAGATGGGAGAACCCAGTACTTC; CDR3aa: CSARDGRTQYF
v_gene: TRBV12-3/TRBV12-4; j_gene: TRBJ2-7; d_gene: -; abundance: -; CDR3nt: TGTGCCAGCAGTTTCCCCCTCCGTGGGGCGTACGAGCAGTACTTC; CDR3aa: CASSFPLRGAYEQYF
v_gene: TRBV12-3/TRBV12-4; j_gene: TRBJ1-2; d_gene: -; abundance: -; CDR3nt: TGTGCCAGCAGTGAAGGGAGGAGGGTATATGGCTACACCTTC; CDR3aa: CASSEGRRVYGYTF
v_gene: TRBV19; j_gene: TRBJ1-5; d_gene: -; abundance: few; CDR3nt: TGTGCCAGTAGTATAAGGGGTGGCAATCAGCCCCAGCATTTT; CDR3aa: CASSIRGGNQPQHF
v_gene: TRBV28; j_gene: TRBJ2-7; d_gene: -; abundance: -; CDR3nt: TGTGTCAGCAGTCCCACTGGAAGCTCCTACGAGCAGTACTTC; CDR3aa: CVSSPTGSSYEQYF
v_gene: TRBV5-1; j_gene: TRBJ2-7; d_gene: TRBD2; abundance: many; CDR3nt: TGTGCCAGCAGCTTAGAGAGCGGGAGTTACGAGCAGTACTTC; CDR3aa: CASSLESGSYEQYF
v_gene: TRBV6-5; j_gene: TRBJ2-7; d_gene: -; abundance: few; CDR3nt: TGTGCCAGCAGTTACAGTCAGAACTACGAGCAGTACTTC; CDR3aa: CASSYSQNYEQYF
v_gene: TRBV6-6; j_gene: TRBJ2-1; d_gene: -; abundance: -; CDR3nt: TGTGCCAACAGTTCAATCGCCGGACTGACGGGAGATGAGCAGTTCTTC; CDR3aa: CANSSIAGLTGDEQFF
v_gene: TRBV27; j_gene: TRBJ1-1; d_gene: TRBD1; abundance: -; CDR3nt: TGTGCCAGCAGTGCTGACAGGGGGCCAGACACTGAAGCTTTCTTT; CDR3aa: CASSADRGPDTEAFF
v_gene: TRBV9; j_gene: TRBJ2-7; d_gene: -; abundance: -; CDR3nt: TGTGCCAGCAGCGTAGACGGGAGTCGCTCCTACGGGCAGTACTTC; CDR3aa: CASSVDGSRSYGQYF
v_gene: TRBV4-3; j_gene: TRBJ1-5; d_gene: -; abundance: few; CDR3nt: TGCGCCAGCAGCCAAGAGAGGCAGGTTGGTCAGCCCCAGCATTTT; CDR3aa: CASSQERQVGQPQHF
v_gene: TRBV9; j_gene: TRBJ2-5; d_gene: -; abundance: -; CDR3nt: TGTGCCAGCAGCGTAGCAGGGGCACAGGGACTGGACGAGACCCAGTACTTC; CDR3aa: CASSVAGAQGLDETQYF
v_gene: TRBV24-1; j_gene: TRBJ2-1; d_gene: -; abundance: few; CDR3nt: TGTGCCACCAGTGACCCGGGGGTGGACGGAAACAATGAGCAGTTCTTC; CDR3aa: CATSDPGVDGNNEQFF
v_gene: TRBV10-3; j_gene: TRBJ2-5; d_gene: -; abundance: many; CDR3nt: TGTGCCACTATGACAGACCAAGAGACCCAGTACTTC; CDR3aa: CATMTDQETQYF
v_gene: TRBV2; j_gene: TRBJ1-4; d_gene: -; abundance: few; CDR3nt: TGTGCCAGCAGCCCCGTGACAGCAAATGAAAAACTGTTTTTT; CDR3aa: CASSPVTANEKLFF
v_gene: TRBV7-3; j_gene: TRBJ2-7; d_gene: TRBD1; abundance: -; CDR3nt: TGTGCCAGCAGCTTATCCAGCGGACAGGGGGCTCCCTACGAGCAGTACTTC; CDR3aa: CASSLSSGQGAPYEQYF
v_gene: TRBV7-9; j_gene: TRBJ2-1; d_gene: TRBD1; abundance: -; CDR3nt: TGTGCCACCAGCATGACAGGGAACAATGAGCAGTTCTTC; CDR3aa: CATSMTGNNEQFF
v_gene: TRBV27; j_gene: TRBJ2-3; d_gene: TRBD2; abundance: -; CDR3nt: TGTGCCGCCAGGAGGCGGGAGTACACAGATACGCAGTATTTT; CDR3aa: CAARRREYTDTQYF
v_gene: TRBV11-2; j_gene: TRBJ1-2; d_gene: -; abundance: few; CDR3nt: TGTGCCAGCAGCTTGACGACAGACATCTATGGCTACACCTTC; CDR3aa: CASSLTTDIYGYTF
v_gene: TRBV12-5; j_gene: TRBJ2-7; d_gene: TRBD2; abundance: many; CDR3nt: TGTGCTAGTGGTAGAGGACTAGCGGACAACGAGCAGTACTTC; CDR3aa: CASGRGLADNEQYF
v_gene: TRBV20-1; j_gene: TRBJ1-5; d_gene: -; abundance: -; CDR3nt: TGCAGTGCTAGAGAGGCGGGGATTAGCAATCAGCCCCAGCATTTT; CDR3aa: CSAREAGISNQPQHF
v_gene: TRBV28; j_gene: TRBJ2-5; d_gene: -; abundance: -; CDR3nt: TGTGCCAGCAGTTTATGGGGATCAGTAGGAGAGACCCAGTACTTC; CDR3aa: CASSLWGSVGETQYF
v_gene: TRBV6-6; j_gene: TRBJ2-7; d_gene: TRBD1; abundance: many; CDR3nt: TGTGCCAGCAGTTACTCCGGGACAGACTACTACGAGCAGTACTTC; CDR3aa: CASSYSGTDYYEQYF
v_gene: TRBV6-6; j_gene: TRBJ1-4; d_gene: -; abundance: few; CDR3nt: TGTGCCAGCAGTTACTCTCATGAGGGGGTTTACGAATTTCTGTTTTTT; CDR3aa: CASSYSHEGVYEFLFF
v_gene: TRBV3-1; j_gene: TRBJ1-1; d_gene: -; abundance: -; CDR3nt: TGTGCCAGCAGCCCGGAAACAGGGCTTGTCGCTGAAGCTTTCTTT; CDR3aa: CASSPETGLVAEAFF
v_gene: TRBV11-2; j_gene: TRBJ2-5; d_gene: -; abundance: many; CDR3nt: TGTGCCAGCAGCCCTCTTTACCAAGAGACCCAGTACTTC; CDR3aa: CASSPLYQETQYF
v_gene: TRBV5-4; j_gene: TRBJ2-6; d_gene: TRBD2; abundance: -; CDR3nt: TGTGCCAGCAGCTTAGACGGGGGGGCAAGTTCTGGGGCCAGCGTCCTGACTTTC; CDR3aa: CASSLDGGASSGASVLTF
v_gene: TRBV5-1; j_gene: TRBJ2-7; d_gene: TRBD2; abundance: few; CDR3nt: TGCGCCAGCAGGCTAGCGGGGGGTTCCCTCTACGAGCAGTACTTC; CDR3aa: CASRLAGGSLYEQYF
v_gene: TRBV25-1; j_gene: TRBJ2-1; d_gene: TRBD1; abundance: few; CDR3nt: TGTGCCAGCAGTGAATTCGGGACAGCTTACAATGAGCAGTTCTTC; CDR3aa: CASSEFGTAYNEQFF
v_gene: TRBV7-3; j_gene: TRBJ2-3; d_gene: -; abundance: few; CDR3nt: TGTGCCAGCAGGGACACGACCGGCTCAGATACGCAGTATTTT; CDR3aa: CASRDTTGSDTQYF
v_gene: TRBV29-1; j_gene: TRBJ1-4; d_gene: TRBD1; abundance: many; CDR3nt: TGCAGCGCCCAGGCGGGACAGGGGGCGACTAATGAAAAACTGTTTTTT; CDR3aa: CSAQAGQGATNEKLFF
v_gene: TRBV6-6; j_gene: TRBJ1-2; d_gene: TRBD1; abundance: -; CDR3nt: TGTGCCAGCAGTCCCGGGATAGGGGGCTACTATGGCTACACCTTC; CDR3aa: CASSPGIGGYYGYTF
v_gene: TRBV6-6; j_gene: TRBJ2-6; d_gene: -; abundance: few; CDR3nt: TGTGCCAGCAGTCCGGGACGGGGTGTTTCTGGGGCCAACGTCCTGACTTTC; CDR3aa: CASSPGRGVSGANVLTF
v_gene: TRBV7-2; j_gene: TRBJ2-3; d_gene: TRBD2; abundance: few; CDR3nt: TGTGCCAGCAGCTTAGTCTGGCGGGAGGGAGATACGCAGTATTTT; CDR3aa: CASSLVWREGDTQYF
v_gene: TRBV4-3; j_gene: TRBJ2-5; d_gene: -; abundance: many; CDR3nt: TGCGCCAGCAGCCAAAACACTCAAGAGACCCAGTACTTC; CDR3aa: CASSQNTQETQYF
v_gene: TRBV5-1; j_gene: TRBJ2-6; d_gene: -; abundance: many; CDR3nt: TGCGCCAGCAGCCCCCAGGGCAGCTCTGGGGCCAACGTCCTGACTTTC; CDR3aa: CASSPQGSSGANVLTF
v_gene: TRBV20-1; j_gene: TRBJ2-6; d_gene: TRBD1; abundance: many; CDR3nt: TGCAGTGCTGGGGGACAGGTACACTCTGGGGCCAACGTCCTGACTTTC; CDR3aa: CSAGGQVHSGANVLTF
v_gene: TRBV12-3/TRBV12-4; j_gene: TRBJ1-1; d_gene: TRBD1; abundance: -; CDR3nt: TGTGCCAGCAACAACAGGGGGCGAGACACTGAAGCTTTCTTT; CDR3aa: CASNNRGRDTEAFF
v_gene: TRBV10-1; j_gene: TRBJ2-7; d_gene: -; abundance: few; CDR3nt: TGCGCCCCGAGAGGGGGGTACGAGCAGTACTTC; CDR3aa: CAPRGGYEQYF
v_gene: TRBV27; j_gene: TRBJ2-1; d_gene: -; abundance: -; CDR3nt: TGTGCCAGCAGTCTCTGGGTCTTCCCATTCGTTGAGCAGTTCTTC; CDR3aa: CASSLWVFPFVEQFF
v_gene: TRBV4-3; j_gene: TRBJ1-1; d_gene: -; abundance: -; CDR3nt: TGCGCCAGCAGCCAAGACGGGGGCCAGAACACTGAAGCTTTCTTT; CDR3aa: CASSQDGGQNTEAFF